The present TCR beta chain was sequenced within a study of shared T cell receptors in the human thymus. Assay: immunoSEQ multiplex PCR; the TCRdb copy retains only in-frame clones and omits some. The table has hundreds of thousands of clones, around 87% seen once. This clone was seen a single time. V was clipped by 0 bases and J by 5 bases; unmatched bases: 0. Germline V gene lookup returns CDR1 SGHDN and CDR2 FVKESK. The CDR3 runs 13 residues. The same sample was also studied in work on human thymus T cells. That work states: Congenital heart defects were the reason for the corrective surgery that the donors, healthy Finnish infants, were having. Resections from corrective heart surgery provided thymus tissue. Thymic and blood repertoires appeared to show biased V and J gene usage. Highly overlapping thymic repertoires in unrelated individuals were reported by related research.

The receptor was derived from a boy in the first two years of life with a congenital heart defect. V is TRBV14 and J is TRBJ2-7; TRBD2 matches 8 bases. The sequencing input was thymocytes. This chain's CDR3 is CASSQEAGDEQYF. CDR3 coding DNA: TGTGCCAGCAGCCAAGAAGCGGGAGACGAGCAGTACTTC. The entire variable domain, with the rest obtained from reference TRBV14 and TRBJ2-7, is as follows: EAGVTQFPSHSVIEKGQTVTLRCDPISGHDNLYWYRRVMGKEIKFLLHFVKESKQDESGMPNNRFLAERTGGTYSTLKVQPAELEDSGVYFCASSQEAGDEQYFGPGTRLTVT.